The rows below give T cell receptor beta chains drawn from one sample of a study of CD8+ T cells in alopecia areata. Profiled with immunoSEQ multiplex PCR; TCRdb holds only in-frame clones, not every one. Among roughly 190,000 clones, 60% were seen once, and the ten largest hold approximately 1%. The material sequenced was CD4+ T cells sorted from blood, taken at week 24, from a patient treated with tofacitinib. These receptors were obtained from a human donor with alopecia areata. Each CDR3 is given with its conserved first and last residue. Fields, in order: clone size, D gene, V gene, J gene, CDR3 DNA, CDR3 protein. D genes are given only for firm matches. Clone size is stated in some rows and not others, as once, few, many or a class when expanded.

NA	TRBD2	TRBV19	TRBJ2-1	TGTGCCAGTAGGGTAGCGGGGGGGCCGGGTGAGCAGTTCTTC	CASRVAGGPGEQFF
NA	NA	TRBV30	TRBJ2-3	TGTGCCTGGAGCCTCGACACCACAGATACGCAGTATTTT	CAWSLDTTDTQYF
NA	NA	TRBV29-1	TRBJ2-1	TGCAGCGTTGAAGCAGGGGTAGCAGAGCAGTTCTTC	CSVEAGVAEQFF
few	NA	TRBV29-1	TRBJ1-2	TGCAGCGTTGAAGAATGGTATGGCTACACCTTC	CSVEEWYGYTF
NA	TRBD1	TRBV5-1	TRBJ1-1	TGCGCCAGCAGCGGGGGACAGACATACACTGAAGCTTTCTTT	CASSGGQTYTEAFF
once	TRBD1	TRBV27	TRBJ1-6	TGTGCCAGCAGTCCCCGACAGGGGGATTCACCCCTCCACTTT	CASSPRQGDSPLHF
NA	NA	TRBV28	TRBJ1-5	TGTGCCAGCAGTCTCAGGACAGCGAATCAGCCCCAGCATTTT	CASSLRTANQPQHF
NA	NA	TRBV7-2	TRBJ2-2	TGTGCCAGCAGCTTAGTATCGGATACGAACACCGGGGAGCTGTTTTTT	CASSLVSDTNTGELFF
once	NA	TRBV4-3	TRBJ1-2	TGCGCCAGCAGCCAAGATTTCCACAGAGTTTATGGCTACACCTTC	CASSQDFHRVYGYTF
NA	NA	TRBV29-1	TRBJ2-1	TGCAGCCGCACGGGGCCTAACAATGAGCAGTTCTTC	CSRTGPNNEQFF
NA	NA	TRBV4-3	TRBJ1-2	TGCGCCAGCAGCCAATCCGAAGGGGAGCGGTCCCCAGGAGGCTACACCTTC	CASSQSEGERSPGGYTF
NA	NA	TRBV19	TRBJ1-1	TGTGCCAGTAGTCTACGGGAGTCCGTTAGGACTGAAGCTTTCTTT	CASSLRESVRTEAFF
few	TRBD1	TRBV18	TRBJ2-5	TGTGCCAGCTCACCTTCGACAGGGGAAGAGACCCAGTACTTC	CASSPSTGEETQYF
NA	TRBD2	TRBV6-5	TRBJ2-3	TGTGCCAGCGGCGGGGGGGCGGATACGCAGTATTTT	CASGGGADTQYF
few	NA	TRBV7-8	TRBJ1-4	TGTGCCAGCAGCCCCACAGGGTCAACTAATGAAAAACTGTTTTTT	CASSPTGSTNEKLFF
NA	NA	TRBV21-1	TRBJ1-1	TGTGCCAGCAGCAAGGTCACTGAAGCTTTCTTT	CASSKVTEAFF
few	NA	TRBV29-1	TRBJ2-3	TGCAGCGTTGAGGCGGGACCCTCCCTTAGCACAGATACGCAGTATTTT	CSVEAGPSLSTDTQYF
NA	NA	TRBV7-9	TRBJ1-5	TGTGCCAGCAGCTTAGGTGGGGTTGGTCAGCCCCAGCATTTT	CASSLGGVGQPQHF
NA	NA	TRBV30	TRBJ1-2	TGTGCCTGGAGTGGTGCTAAAGCGGGCGCCGGGTATGGCTACACCTTC	CAWSGAKAGAGYGYTF
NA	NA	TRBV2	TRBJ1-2	TGTGCCAGCAGTGATCCAGGGCAGGGCTACACCTTC	CASSDPGQGYTF
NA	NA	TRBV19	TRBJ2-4	TGTGCCAGTAGTATGGATCAGGGGCGGTCCAAAAACATTCAGTACTTC	CASSMDQGRSKNIQYF
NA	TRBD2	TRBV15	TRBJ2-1	TGTGCCACCAGCACACCAGCGGGGACCTCCTACAATGAGCAGTTCTTC	CATSTPAGTSYNEQFF
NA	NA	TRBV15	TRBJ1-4	TGTGCCACCAGCAGCCGGGTCACAACTAATGAAAAACTGTTTTTT	CATSSRVTTNEKLFF
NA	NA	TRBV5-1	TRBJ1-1	TGCGCCAGCAGCTTGGTCGACTCCCAGAACACTGAAGCTTTCTTT	CASSLVDSQNTEAFF
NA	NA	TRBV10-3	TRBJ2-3	TGTGCCACCAGGCAGGACCGTACCGGAGATACGCAGTATTTT	CATRQDRTGDTQYF
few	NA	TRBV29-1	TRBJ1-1	TGCAGCGTTGAAGAGGGGGGGAACACTGAAGCTTTCTTT	CSVEEGGNTEAFF
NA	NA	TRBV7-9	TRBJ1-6	TGTGCCAGCAGCCTCACAGGCCAACAGAATTCACCCCTCCACTTT	CASSLTGQQNSPLHF
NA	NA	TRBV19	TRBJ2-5	TGTGCCAGCTCGGTCGGGCAAGAGACCCAGTACTTC	CASSVGQETQYF
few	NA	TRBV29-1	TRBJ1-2	TGCAGCGTTGAGGCAGGGAACTATGGCTACACCTTC	CSVEAGNYGYTF
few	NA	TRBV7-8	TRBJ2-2	TGTGCCAGCAGCTTAGGGGCCGGAGGTAGCACCGGGGAGCTGTTTTTT	CASSLGAGGSTGELFF
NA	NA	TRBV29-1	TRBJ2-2	TGCAGCGTCCTGATCGGCGGCAGACCCACCGGGGAGCTGTTTTTT	CSVLIGGRPTGELFF
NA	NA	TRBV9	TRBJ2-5	TGTGCCAGCAGCGCCCGGGGGCAAGAGACCCAGTACTTC	CASSARGQETQYF